This T cell receptor (beta chain) was sequenced during a study of blood T cell repertoires in COVID-19. Study in general: Nucleic acid was either cDNA or gDNA, and it came from T cells, B-cell-depleted T cells, or PBMCs.

Authors' analysis steps: From reference gene primer amplification, estimates of nucleated cell counts were derived. Libraries were prepared by immunoSEQ multiplex PCR; TCRdb keeps only in-frame clonotypes and omits some of them. V and J calls plus clone size are reproduced from that table; the DNA served to infer D and trimming. The profile shows roughly 380,000 clones, over 75% of them singletons. Patients at the Seattle site were enrolled during active infection and followed longitudinally. CDR3 length: 15 amino acids. V shed 2 bases and J 4 bases; nucleotides not matched to a gene: 5. Per the germline V gene, CDR1 is SGHDT and CDR2 is YYEEEE.

The sequenced sample was peripheral blood. The receptor was isolated from a middle-aged woman with COVID-19, enrolled during active disease. The chain recombines TRBV5-6 with TRBJ2-3, with TRBD2 identical over 9 bases. The CDR3 DNA sequence: TGTGCCAGCAGCTTTGGCGGGGGGGCCCCAGATACGCAGTATTTT. This sequence encodes CASSFGGGAPDTQYF.